One sample yielded the 21 T cell receptor beta chains listed below, sequenced in a study of blood T cell repertoires in COVID-19. Assay: immunoSEQ multiplex PCR; the TCRdb copy retains only in-frame clones and omits some. The sample consists of under 150,000 clones, over 75% of them appearing once. Specimen: peripheral blood. These TCRs come from a man between 65 and 79 years old with active COVID-19.

This clone has just one count. The V and J genes are TRBV19 and TRBJ1-2; D may be TRBD1 (6 bases). The length of the CDR3 is 15 residues. Germline CDR1 is LNHDA and CDR2 is SQIVND (reference sequence). Trimming took off 3 bases at V and 1 base at J, with 12 bases between the two ends. Here the CDR3 reads CASSIRTDVNYGYTF. The CDR3 DNA sequence: TGTGCCAGTAGTATTCGGACAGACGTTAACTATGGCTACACCTTC.

J is TRBJ1-3 and V is TRBV2; D might be TRBD1 (5 bases). This CDR3 comprises 15 residues. Germline V gene lookup returns CDR1 SNHLY and CDR2 FYNNEI. Trimming removed 6 bases at V and 0 bases at J, with 12 bases between. CDR3 sequence: CASSERGISGNTIYF. In nucleotides, the CDR3 is TGTGCCAGCAGCGAACGGGGGATCTCTGGAAACACCATATATTTT.

The chain links TRBV12-5 to TRBJ2-1; 8 nucleotides agree with TRBD2. CDR1 and CDR2 from the germline V gene are LGHNT and FRNRAP. V shed 1 base and J 8 bases; nucleotides not matched to a gene: 10. CDR3 length: 16 residues. This chain's CDR3 is CASGLGSSGRGYEQFF. The CDR3 DNA follows: TGTGCTAGTGGTTTGGGGTCTAGCGGGCGAGGGTATGAGCAGTTCTTC. The full variable domain, completed using reference TRBV12-5 and TRBJ2-1, is DARVTQTPRHKVTEMGQEVTMRCQPILGHNTVFWYRQTMMQGLELLAYFRNRAPLDDSGMPKDRFSAEMPDATLATLKIQPSEPRDSAVYFCASGLGSSGRGYEQFFGPGTRLTVL.

The chain uses TRBV2 and TRBJ1-2, with 8 bases identical to TRBD1. CDR3 size: 16 residues. Germline CDR1 SNHLY, CDR2 FYNNEI. Trimming cost V 3 bases and J 2 bases; bases outside gene matches: 8. The CDR3, as DNA: TGTGCCAGCAGTGAGGGCCTCGGACAGGGAAACTATGGCTACACCTTC. Its translation: CASSEGLGQGNYGYTF.

The rearrangement links TRBV28 to TRBJ2-7, with a tentative D call TRBD1 (5 bases). There are 16 residues in the CDR3. Trimming removed 4 bases from V and 4 bases from J, with 20 bases in between. Germline CDR1 is MDHEN and CDR2 is SYDVKM. The CDR3 here is CASSSLTLRYRYEQYF. Here the CDR3 DNA reads TGTGCCAGCAGTTCCTTAACCCTCCGCTACAGGTACGAGCAGTACTTC.

V is TRBV7-2 and J is TRBJ2-3; D perhaps matches TRBD1 (5 bases). The germline V gene encodes CDR1 SGHTA and CDR2 FQGNSA. With 2 bases removed from V and 9 bases from J, the gap between germline ends came to 6 bases. The CDR3 spans 11 residues. CDR3 sequence reads: CASSLWGTQYF. The CDR3 DNA sequence: TGTGCCAGCAGCTTATGGGGCACGCAGTATTTT.

The chain couples TRBV6-5 to TRBJ2-1; 11 bases map to TRBD2. V lost 6 bases, J lost 6 bases, and 7 bases stayed unmatched. CDR3 length: 15 residues. The germline V gene encodes CDR1 MNHEY and CDR2 SVGAGI. CDR3 nucleotide sequence: TGTGCCAGCAGCCTGACTAGCGGGATCGGCAATGAGCAGTTCTTC. It yields the protein CASSLTSGIGNEQFF.

This chain links TRBV6-1 with TRBJ1-2; D is perhaps TRBD1 (5 bases). V was cut by 2 bases and J by 7 bases, with 17 bases left in between. The length of the CDR3 is 15 residues. CDR1 MNHNS and CDR2 SASEGT come from the germline V gene. The CDR3 region is CASSERSTGKPGYTF. The CDR3 region has the DNA TGTGCCAGCAGTGAACGCAGCACAGGCAAACCTGGCTACACCTTC.

The chain joins TRBV30 to TRBJ2-3; 8 nucleotides line up with TRBD2. This CDR3 is 19 amino acids long. J was trimmed by 4 bases and V by 3 bases; bases with no gene match: 21. CDR1 is GTSNPN and CDR2 is SVGIG in the germline V gene (reference sequence). CDR3 nucleotides: TGTGCCTGGAGAACAAAGGAAGGACCGGGACTAGAAGGTGCAGATACGCAGTATTTT. It specifies CAWRTKEGPGLEGADTQYF.

This chain links TRBV27 with TRBJ2-5, with D unclear. The CDR3 length is 14 residues. The germline V gene has CDR1 MNHEY and CDR2 SMNVEV (reference sequence). V lost 5 bases and J lost 5, with 15 bases in between. Here the CDR3 reads CASSPRWAMETQYF. In nucleotides, the CDR3 is TGTGCCAGCAGTCCCCGCTGGGCCATGGAGACCCAGTACTTC.

This clone was counted a few times. The rearrangement links TRBV2 to TRBJ2-1; possibly TRBD1 for D (5 bases). V was trimmed by 7 bases and J by 5 bases, leaving 12 bases between them. Germline V gene sequence: CDR1 SNHLY, CDR2 FYNNEI. This CDR3 has 13 amino acids. The CDR3 spells CASKSTVNNEQFF. The CDR3 DNA follows: TGTGCCAGCAAATCGACAGTAAACAATGAGCAGTTCTTC.

The chain recombines TRBV2 with TRBJ1-1; D is possibly TRBD1 (5 bases). Germline lookup yields CDR1 SNHLY and CDR2 FYNNEI. V was shortened by 8 bases and J by 5 bases, with 18 bases between the two germline ends. The CDR3 has 14 amino acids. The CDR3 nucleotides are TGTGCCAGCGGGGGGAGGGGAGGGAATACTGAAGCTTTCTTT. Protein: CASGGRGGNTEAFF.

The chain employs TRBV6-5 and TRBJ2-7; possible D gene TRBD2, 6 bases. This CDR3 is built from 14 residues. V was pared by 2 bases and J by 5 bases, with 13 bases between. Germline CDR1 MNHEY, CDR2 SVGAGI. The DNA of the CDR3 is TGTGCCAGCAGTTACGGCCGGGGGTCCCACGAGCAGTACTTC. This encodes CASSYGRGSHEQYF.

This rearrangement joins TRBV20-1 to TRBJ2-7; TRBD2 might be the D (7 bases). V lost 3 bases and J lost 9, with 12 bases in between. CDR3 length equals 11 residues. Germline V gene lookup returns CDR1 DFQATT and CDR2 SNEGSKA (reference sequence). CDR3 sequence: CSARRGLAQYF. CDR3 DNA sequence: TGCAGTGCTAGGCGGGGGCTTGCGCAGTACTTC.

The rearrangement joins TRBV29-1 to TRBJ1-2; 7 bases line up with TRBD1. CDR3 length: 12 amino acids. Per germline, CDR1 SQVTM and CDR2 ANQGSEA. With V trimmed by 6 bases and J by 2 bases, 3 bases remained unmatched. DNA for the CDR3: TGCAGCGTAAACAGGGGAAACTATGGCTACACCTTC. Amino acids: CSVNRGNYGYTF.

J is TRBJ1-1 and V is TRBV6-2 or TRBV6-3; TRBD1 matches at 8 bases. This CDR3 has 15 amino acids. V dropped 2 bases and J dropped 8; count of bases not matched to a gene: 10. Germline-derived CDR1 and CDR2 are MNHEY and SVGEGT. The CDR3 DNA is TGTGCCAGCAGTTACACACAGGGGGTGGCGGCGGAAGCTTTCTTT. Its translation is CASSYTQGVAAEAFF.

The chain links TRBV30 to TRBJ1-4; D is uncertain. Germline V gene lookup returns CDR1 GTSNPN and CDR2 SVGIG (reference sequence). V was shortened by 0 bases and J by 7 bases, with 6 bases between the two germline ends. The CDR3 covers 12 residues. The CDR3 sequence: CAWSVGGEKLFF. The DNA for the CDR3 is TGTGCCTGGAGTGTAGGAGGTGAAAAACTGTTTTTT.

DNA of the CDR3: TGTGCCAGCAGCTTGACAGGGCAAAGCACAGATACGCAGTATTTT. As protein: CASSLTGQSTDTQYF. The J gene is TRBJ2-3, the V gene TRBV7-6, with 7 positions matching TRBD1. J lost 0 bases, V lost 3 bases, and 3 bases had no gene match. Germline CDR1 SGHVS, CDR2 FNYEAQ. The CDR3 is 15 residues long.

The chain joins TRBV5-1 to TRBJ1-5; D ambiguous. This CDR3 is 16 amino acids long. The V end was cut by 0 bases, the J end by 0 bases, with 10 bases between. Germline CDR1 SGHRS, CDR2 YFSETQ. The CDR3 DNA reads TGCGCCAGCAGCTTGGAACCAGGCAATAGCAATCAGCCCCAGCATTTT. Translated, it gives CASSLEPGNSNQPQHF.

The chain recombines TRBV13 with TRBJ2-7; D is possibly TRBD2 (6 bases). CDR3 length: 15 amino acids. Trimming pared 0 bases from V and 4 bases from J, leaving 13 bases between. CDR1 PRHDT and CDR2 FYEKMQ come from the germline V gene (reference sequence). CDR3 loop: CASSLGVAVDYEQYF. CDR3 sequence (DNA): TGTGCCAGCAGCTTAGGGGTAGCGGTCGATTACGAGCAGTACTTC. Complete variable domain (other parts from reference TRBV13 and TRBJ2-7): AAGVIQSPRHLIKEKRETATLKCYPIPRHDTVYWYQQGPGQDPQFLISFYEKMQSDKGSIPDRFSAQQFSDYHSELNMSSLELGDSALYFCASSLGVAVDYEQYFGPGTRLTVT.

Note on this clone: One end of the junction is discordant with germline, which a read error may explain. The rearrangement joins TRBV7-7 to TRBJ2-5; TRBD1 matches at 7 bases. This CDR3 has 15 amino acids. Germline values: CDR1 SSHAT, CDR2 FNYEAQ (reference sequence). CDR3 residues: CASSFSSGQRETQYF. DNA for the CDR3: TGTGCTAGCAGCTTTAGCTCGGGACAGCGGGAGACCCAGTACTTC.